The 13 T cell receptor beta chains presented below share a single source sample, sequenced in a study of Ad26.COV2.S vaccination and SARS-CoV-2 variants (dated by TCRdb to the early 2020s). Receptors were amplified or captured by the immunoSEQ multiplex PCR assay. TCRdb retrieved this table from immuneACCESS and kept in-frame rearrangements only. Not all clones are present; in checked studies, unresolved V genes account for under half, and no reason is known for the remainder. A total of around 450,000 clones appear in this sample, 89% of them only once. The biggest ten clones account for approximately 2.5% of the sample. The sample's treatment or condition label, decoded: some 20 received Ad26.COV2.S at low or high dose, single or two shots; 5 received placebo; per-sample allocation not given. For vaccine and placebo recipients, repertoires were sequenced using samples collected on day 63 after the first injection.

Specimen: peripheral blood, collected in a trial of Ad26.COV2.S vaccine versus placebo. Receptor source: a person between 18 and 65 years old who received the Ad26.COV2.S COVID-19 vaccine or a placebo.

The CDR3 loop reads CASSSDRETQYF. CDR3 coding DNA: TGCGCCAGCAGCTCCGACAGGGAGACCCAGTACTTC. V is TRBV5-1 and J is TRBJ2-5; D may be TRBD1 (6 bases). Germline V gives CDR1 SGHRS, CDR2 YFSETQ. V lost 3 bases to trimming and J lost 5 bases, with 8 bases between them. This CDR3 has 12 amino acids. The full variable domain, its missing parts supplied by reference TRBV5-1 and TRBJ2-5, is KAGVTQTPRYLIKTRGQQVTLSCSPISGHRSVSWYQQTPGQGLQFLFEYFSETQRNKGNFPGRFSGRQFSNSRSEMNVSTLELGDSALYLCASSSDRETQYFGPGTRLLVL.

Only one count was recorded for this clone. The chain employs TRBV24-1 and TRBJ2-1; 7 bases are shared with TRBD1. Germline V gene data show CDR1 as KGHDR and CDR2 as SFDVKD. CDR3 length: 15 residues. V gave up 4 bases and J gave up 5 bases; unmatched junction bases: 7. DNA for the CDR3: TGTGCCACCAGTGACGCCGGGGACAGTAACAATGAGCAGTTCTTC. This encodes CATSDAGDSNNEQFF.

This clone was observed a single time. The rearrangement uses TRBV7-8 and TRBJ1-1; tentatively, D is TRBD1 (6 bases). CDR3 length: 17 amino acids. V lost 1 base and J lost 1, with 16 bases in between. CDR1 and CDR2 from the germline V gene are SGHVS and FQNEAQ. For the CDR3, the DNA is TGTGCCAGCAGCTTAGTGGGGGCGTGGGCCCCGAACACTGAAGCTTTCTTT. This codes for CASSLVGAWAPNTEAFF.

J is TRBJ2-3 and V is TRBV24-1, with D possibly TRBD2 on 7 matching bases. This CDR3 is 15 amino acids long. The germline gives CDR1 KGHDR, CDR2 SFDVKD. V was cut by 8 bases and J by 3 bases, with 17 bases left in between. The CDR3 spells CATTVGAGETDTQYF. The CDR3 nucleotides read TGTGCCACCACTGTGGGGGCGGGGGAGACAGATACGCAGTATTTT.

V and J are TRBV9 and TRBJ1-3; D is ambiguous. The V gene's germline CDR1 is SGDLS and CDR2 YYNGEE. The CDR3 length is 16 residues. The V gene lost 0 bases and the J gene lost 0 bases, with 10 bases spanning the gap. CDR3 loop: CASSVGAELSGNTIYF. In DNA form, the CDR3 reads TGTGCCAGCAGCGTAGGAGCAGAACTCTCTGGAAACACCATATATTTT.

The genes are TRBV20-1 and TRBJ2-1, with 8 bases aligning to TRBD2. CDR3 length equals 16 residues. V was pared by 3 bases and J by 0 bases, with 7 bases of the junction left unmatched. Germline CDR1 and CDR2: DFQATT and SNEGSKA (reference sequence). This CDR3 reads CSASIPGGISYNEQFF. CDR3 nucleotides: TGCAGTGCTAGTATCCCGGGGGGGATCTCCTACAATGAGCAGTTCTTC.

This clone appeared a few times. The genes are TRBV3-1 (or the pseudogene TRBV3-2) and TRBJ1-1; D possibly corresponds to TRBD1 (5 bases). V shed 1 base and J shed 3 bases, with 6 bases lying between them. This CDR3 contains 13 residues. Germline lookup yields CDR1 LGHDT and CDR2 YNNKEL (reference sequence). DNA for the CDR3: TGTGCCAGCAGCCAAGCAGGGTACACTGAAGCTTTCTTT. It translates to CASSQAGYTEAFF.

The rearrangement joins TRBV25-1 to TRBJ2-7; 8 nucleotides align to TRBD1. The V gene end was trimmed by 6 bases and the J gene end by 6 bases; junction bases not matched to a gene: 10. This CDR3 is built from 14 residues. Germline V gene data show CDR1 as MGHDK and CDR2 as SYGVNS. In nucleotides, the CDR3 is TGTGCCAGCAGAGACAGGGGCCAGAGTGTCGAGCAGTACTTC. Amino acid sequence: CASRDRGQSVEQYF.

The chain links TRBV11-2 to TRBJ1-1; no clear D. Per the germline V gene, CDR1 is SGHAT and CDR2 is FQNNGV. This CDR3 contains 16 residues. V was shortened by 8 bases and J by 0 bases, with 19 bases between the two germline ends. The DNA for the CDR3 is TGTGCCAGCTCGCCCTGGAGCCCTGGGCTGAACACTGAAGCTTTCTTT. Its protein product is CASSPWSPGLNTEAFF.

The rearrangement uses TRBV19 and TRBJ1-1; D is ambiguous. The CDR3 length is 12 residues. V lost 6 bases to trimming and J lost 4 bases, with 9 bases between them. Germline CDR1 and CDR2: LNHDA and SQIVND (reference sequence). This chain's CDR3 is CASSVWGTEAFF. The DNA of the CDR3 is TGTGCCAGTAGCGTGTGGGGCACTGAAGCTTTCTTT.

V and J are TRBV4-1 and TRBJ1-4; D may be TRBD1 (5 bases). This CDR3 is 17 amino acids long. V lost 3 bases and J 5 bases, leaving 19 bases between the germline ends. CDR1 is MGHRA, CDR2 YSYEKL, per germline. The DNA of the CDR3 is TGCGCCAGCAGCCAGGTTCTGTCCGGGACGGAGAATGAAAAACTGTTTTTT. Amino acids: CASSQVLSGTENEKLFF.

CDR3 sequence reads: CASRPLPYYEQYF. CDR3 nucleotide sequence: TGTGCCAGCAGGCCCCTCCCCTACTACGAGCAGTACTTC. The chain couples TRBV6-6 to TRBJ2-7; D is ambiguous. V shed 6 bases and J shed 3 bases, with 12 bases lying between them. The CDR3 runs to 13 residues. The germline V gene encodes CDR1 MNHNY and CDR2 SVGAGI (reference sequence).

The CDR3 reads CASSLDWGRGGYGYTF. CDR3 nucleotide sequence: TGTGCCAGCAGCTTAGACTGGGGACGTGGGGGCTATGGCTACACCTTC. The V and J genes are TRBV7-2 and TRBJ1-2, with D possibly TRBD1 on 5 matching bases. The germline V gene has CDR1 SGHTA and CDR2 FQGNSA. Trimming cost V 1 base and J 4 bases, with 16 bases left between them. This CDR3 is 16 amino acids long.